This passage covers 22 T cell receptor beta chains from one sample sequenced in a study of regulatory T cells in long-lasting Graves disease. The time point is: persistent/refractory GD, antithyroid drugs over 5 years with positive TRAb. PBMC RNA served as the TCR library source. Library construction for TCR beta used iRepertoire HTBI primers and Arm-PCR of CDR3 regions. Each CDR3 protein gets one entry after TCRdb re-called the multiplex PCR reads with MiXCR. This table has some 300,000 distinct CDR3 sequences, approximately 20% appearing once. The sample here was peripheral blood mononuclear cells (PBMCs), taken when the disease was refractory, from a patient treated with antithyroid drugs. These receptors came from a female donor with Graves disease.

The chain couples TRBV7-6 to TRBJ1-3; D unresolved. The CDR3 runs to 19 residues. The germline CDR1 and CDR2 sequences are SGHVS and FNYEAQ. The V end was cut by 4 bases, the J end by 0 bases, with 22 bases between. CDR3 residues: CASSSAAWAGSHSGNTIYF. CDR3 DNA: TGTGCCAGCAGCTCGGCGGCGTGGGCAGGTTCCCACTCTGGAAACACCATATATTTT.

This clonotype came up many times. The CDR3 DNA sequence: TGTGCCAGCAGTCCACCGGGACAGGGGAGAAGTGGCTACACCTTC. Translated: CASSPPGQGRSGYTF. The rearrangement joins TRBV28 to TRBJ1-2; 10 bases line up with TRBD1. Trimming took 5 bases from V and 7 from J; bases not matched to a gene: 10. The CDR3 has 15 residues. CDR1 is MDHEN and CDR2 is SYDVKM in the germline V gene.

This clonotype was seen only a few times. The chain employs TRBV7-2 and TRBJ2-3; TRBD2 aligns across 11 bases. This CDR3 has 15 residues. Germline CDR1 SGHTA, CDR2 FQGNSA. J gave up 4 bases and V 5 bases, and 5 bases lay outside the gene matches. The CDR3 reads CASSPTSGSPDTQYF. The CDR3 nucleotides are TGTGCCAGCAGCCCTACTAGCGGGAGCCCAGATACGCAGTATTTT.

This clonotype was found a few times. The chain has TRBV12-3 or TRBV12-4 and TRBJ2-7; D gene uncertain. V was clipped by 3 bases and J by 5 bases, with 11 bases between them. CDR3 length: 13 residues. CDR3 protein: CASSFQLNHEQYF. The CDR3 coding sequence is TGTGCCAGCAGTTTCCAACTTAACCACGAGCAGTACTTC.

This clonotype occurred many times. The chain is built from TRBV3-1 and TRBJ1-1, with D unclear. Germline assignment: CDR1 LGHDT and CDR2 YNNKEL (reference sequence). CDR3 length: 13 amino acids. Trimming pared 1 base from V and 6 bases from J, leaving 9 bases between. The chain's CDR3 is CASSQVLVAEAFF. In DNA, the CDR3 is TGTGCCAGCAGCCAAGTGTTAGTCGCTGAAGCTTTCTTT.

In its sample, this clonotype was seen a few times. This chain uses TRBV20-1 with TRBJ1-4; D may be TRBD1 (6 bases). CDR1 is DFQATT, CDR2 SNEGSKA, per germline (reference sequence). The CDR3 covers 15 residues. Trimming pared 6 bases from V and 0 bases from J, leaving 14 bases between. This CDR3 reads CSATEDSATNEKLFF. In DNA form, the CDR3 reads TGCAGTGCGACGGAGGACAGTGCAACTAATGAAAAACTGTTTTTT.

This clonotype was seen repeatedly, ten times or more. The rearrangement links TRBV24-1 to TRBJ2-7, with TRBD1 matching 7 bases. V lost 6 bases to trimming and J lost 3 bases; unmatched junction nucleotides: 4. This CDR3 region has 13 residues. Germline assignment: CDR1 KGHDR and CDR2 SFDVKD. The CDR3, as DNA: TGTGCCACCAGTAGTGACAGGGACTACGAGCAGTACTTC. Residues: CATSSDRDYEQYF.

This clonotype has a count of ten or more. The chain couples TRBV7-2 to TRBJ1-3; D is undetermined. The CDR3 totals 13 residues. The germline CDR1 and CDR2 sequences are SGHTA and FQGNSA. Trimming left V 1 base short and J 4 bases short, with 5 bases between. The CDR3 protein is CASSLEVGNTIYF. The CDR3 coding sequence is TGTGCCAGCAGCTTAGAAGTGGGAAACACCATATATTTT.

A word on this clonotype: This could be a read error, since a much larger clone is one nucleotide away. The V call is TRBV5-1, the J call TRBJ2-7, with D possibly matching TRBD2 (5 bases). The V end lost 2 bases, the J end lost 6 bases, and 15 bases lay between the germline ends. CDR1 and CDR2 (germline): SGHRS, YFSETQ. This CDR3 is built from 14 residues. In nucleotides, the CDR3 is TGCGCCAGCAGCTTCGAGAGCGGCTTGGGCGAGCAGTACTTC. Translating gives CASSFESGLGEQYF.

The rearrangement uses TRBV12-3 or TRBV12-4 and TRBJ2-2; D uncertain. The CDR3 extends over 15 amino acids. V dropped 6 bases and J dropped 4 bases, with 15 bases sitting between them. In DNA form, the CDR3 reads TGTGCCAGCAGCTATACTCCGGACCTCACCGGGGAGCTGTTTTTT. This gives the protein CASSYTPDLTGELFF.

V gene TRBV5-6 combines with J gene TRBJ2-1; 8 bases line up with TRBD1. The germline V gene encodes CDR1 SGHDT and CDR2 YYEEEE. V was clipped by 3 bases and J by 10 bases; unmatched bases: 12. The CDR3 extends over 15 amino acids. The CDR3 sequence: CASSSSGQEFSEQFF. In DNA, the CDR3 is TGTGCCAGCAGCTCCTCGGGACAGGAGTTTAGCGAGCAGTTCTTC.

This clonotype was seen at least ten times. The chain combines TRBV2 with TRBJ2-7; 12 positions agree with TRBD1. The junction had 6 bases not matched to a gene; V was cut back by 2 bases and J by 7 bases. The germline gives CDR1 SNHLY, CDR2 FYNNEI. The CDR3 has 15 residues. The chain's CDR3 is CASSEPGTGGEEQYF. The CDR3, as DNA: TGTGCCAGCAGTGAACCCGGGACAGGGGGCGAGGAGCAGTACTTC.

This clonotype has a count of ten or more. The rearrangement uses TRBV11-2 and TRBJ2-4; 8 nucleotides agree with TRBD2. Germline V lookup: CDR1 SGHAT, CDR2 FQNNGV. The CDR3 is made up of 20 amino acids. Unmatched junction bases numbered 14, after V lost 1 base and J lost 0 bases. The CDR3 loop reads CASSLVGGGLGALAKNIQYF. Written as DNA, the CDR3 is TGTGCCAGCAGCTTAGTAGGCGGGGGGCTCGGCGCTCTAGCCAAAAACATTCAGTACTTC.

There are many counts of this clonotype. Here the CDR3 reads CASNPTGPTGELFF. The CDR3 region has the DNA TGTGCCAGCAACCCCACAGGGCCCACCGGGGAGCTGTTTTTT. The chain carries TRBV2 and TRBJ2-2; perhaps TRBD1 as D (6 bases). CDR3 size: 14 residues. V was pared by 7 bases and J by 4 bases, with 13 bases between. Germline lookup yields CDR1 SNHLY and CDR2 FYNNEI.

Remarks on this clonotype: A much more abundant neighbour one base away suggests this may be a read error. The rearrangement joins TRBV28 to TRBJ2-4, with TRBD2 matching over 7 bases. Germline values: CDR1 MDHEN, CDR2 SYDVKM. This CDR3 contains 16 residues. The DNA of the CDR3 is TGTGCCAGCACACCGGGCGGGAGTGGGGTCAAAAGCATTCAGTACTTC. Its protein product is CASTPGGSGVKSIQYF.

As for this clonotype: This clone may be a read error of a much larger clone one base away. This rearrangement joins TRBV20-1 to TRBJ2-2, with TRBD2 matching 8 bases. The germline V gene encodes CDR1 DFQATT and CDR2 SNEGSKA (reference sequence). The V and J ends lost 5 bases and 6 bases, in that order; junction bases with no gene match: 8. The CDR3 runs to 14 residues. The CDR3 sequence is CSAREGQHAGELFF. The CDR3 DNA follows: TGCAGTGCTCGGGAGGGCCAGCACGCCGGGGAGCTGTTTTTT.

This clonotype was counted many times. V is TRBV20-1 and J is TRBJ1-5; D is unresolved. V gave up 6 bases and J gave up 7 bases, with 13 bases separating them. Germline loops: CDR1 DFQATT, CDR2 SNEGSKA (reference sequence). The CDR3 covers 12 residues. In nucleotides, the CDR3 is TGCAGTGCGCAGCTCGACTACCAGCCCCAGCATTTT. Translation: CSAQLDYQPQHF.

The chain has TRBV20-1 and TRBJ2-2; D is unclear. Germline V gene lookup returns CDR1 DFQATT and CDR2 SNEGSKA (reference sequence). The CDR3 is 12 amino acids. Trimming shortened V by 3 bases and J by 7 bases, and 9 bases separated the two germline ends. CDR3 sequence (DNA): TGCAGTGCTAGCATAGCTGACGGGGAGCTGTTTTTT. Amino acids: CSASIADGELFF.

The rearrangement uses TRBV7-8 and TRBJ2-7, with D uncertain. This CDR3 comprises 14 residues. V was clipped by 5 bases and J by 3 bases, with 14 bases between them. Germline values: CDR1 SGHVS, CDR2 FQNEAQ. The CDR3 region has the DNA TGTGCCAGCAGCCGATCCATCGCCGGCTACGAGCAGTACTTC. This codes for CASSRSIAGYEQYF.

In this sample, this clonotype turned up many times. The chain carries TRBV28 and TRBJ2-7, with 12 positions matching TRBD2. The CDR3 totals 15 residues. Germline CDR1 and CDR2: MDHEN and SYDVKM. The V and J ends lost 1 base and 3 bases, in that order; junction bases with no gene match: 1. DNA of the CDR3: TGTGCCAGCAGTTTATTGACTAGCGGGAGCTACGAGCAGTACTTC. Translation: CASSLLTSGSYEQYF.

The V call is TRBV12-3 or TRBV12-4, the J call TRBJ2-3, with D possibly being TRBD1 (6 bases). Trimming left V 4 bases short and J 3 bases short, with 11 bases between. This CDR3 is 14 amino acids long. The CDR3 region is CASSWGLSTDTQYF. As DNA, the CDR3 is TGTGCCAGCAGTTGGGGGCTTAGTACAGATACGCAGTATTTT.

This clonotype was seen many times. The V gene is TRBV28, the J gene TRBJ2-7; 15 bases align to TRBD2. Losses at the gene ends were 5 bases for V and 0 bases for J; bases not matched to a gene: 5. The length of the CDR3 is 17 residues. The germline gives CDR1 MDHEN, CDR2 SYDVKM. The CDR3 sequence: CASSAGLAGGASYEQYF. The CDR3 DNA reads TGTGCCAGCAGTGCGGGACTAGCGGGAGGCGCCTCCTACGAGCAGTACTTC.